The 21 T cell receptor beta chains presented below share a single source sample, sequenced in a study of T-cell memory formation after mild COVID-19. TCRdb analysed the 5' RACE reads with MiXCR anew, one entry per CDR3 protein. Here the sample spans 300,000 to 400,000 distinct CDR3 sequences, roughly an eighth being singletons. Material: PBMCs or a T cell subset sorted from them (not recorded which). The receptors were sampled from a man between 18 and 35 years old who had mild COVID-19 (a few samples of this study predate the infection). Cell type and time point are not known.

This clonotype turned up a few times. The J gene is TRBJ2-3, the V gene TRBV12-3 or TRBV12-4; D not certain. V was trimmed by 6 bases and J by 3 bases, leaving 22 bases between them. This CDR3 region has 17 residues. CDR3 in DNA: TGTGCCAGCAGCCCATATTGGCCTCCCCTGGCTACAGATACGCAGTATTTT. Translating it yields CASSPYWPPLATDTQYF.

The sample holds a few counts of this clonotype. V and J are TRBV7-9 and TRBJ2-1, with D perhaps matching TRBD2 (5 bases). The V end was cut by 0 bases, the J end by 6 bases, with 15 bases between. Germline V CDR1 and CDR2: SEHNR, FQNEAQ (reference sequence). The CDR3 runs 16 residues. CDR3: CASSLALGGFRNEQFF. CDR3 nucleotide sequence: TGTGCCAGCAGCTTAGCGCTTGGAGGTTTTCGCAATGAGCAGTTCTTC. The full variable domain, with the rest looked up from reference TRBV7-9 and TRBJ2-1, is DTGVSQNPRHKITKRGQNVTFRCDPISEHNRLYWYRQTLGQGPEFLTYFQNEAQLEKSRLLSDRFSAERPKGSFSTLEIQRTEQGDSAMYLCASSLALGGFRNEQFFGPGTRLTVL.

This sequence joins TRBV7-9 and TRBJ2-6; 8 bases are a match to TRBD1. Trimming at V came to 2 bases and at J to 2 bases, leaving 11 bases not matched to a gene. In germline, CDR1 is SEHNR, CDR2 FQNEAQ (reference sequence). The CDR3 runs to 19 residues. The CDR3 protein is CASSLMWAGGAAGANVLTF. The CDR3 DNA follows: TGTGCCAGCAGCTTAATGTGGGCAGGGGGCGCCGCTGGGGCCAACGTCCTGACTTTC.

This clonotype was seen ten or more times. The gene calls are TRBV25-1 and TRBJ2-1, with D tentatively TRBD1 (6 bases). This CDR3 comprises 15 residues. Trimming stripped 2 bases from V and 5 bases from J, with 13 bases between. In germline, CDR1 is MGHDK, CDR2 SYGVNS. The CDR3 DNA sequence: TGTGCCAGCAGTGAAACGGGGACATTCAACAATGAGCAGTTCTTC. Residues: CASSETGTFNNEQFF.

V usage is TRBV5-1 and J usage is TRBJ2-4; 7 bases agree with TRBD2. The germline V gene has CDR1 SGHRS and CDR2 YFSETQ. The CDR3 is made up of 13 amino acids. V dropped 1 base and J dropped 14; count of bases not matched to a gene: 9. CDR3 bases: TGCGCCAGCAGCTTGACTAGCGACGATATTAAGTACTTC. It codes for CASSLTSDDIKYF.

The V call is TRBV20-1, the J call TRBJ1-5, with unresolved D. CDR3 length equals 13 residues. V shed 2 bases and J shed 9 bases, with 14 bases lying between them. Germline CDR1 reads DFQATT; CDR2 reads SNEGSKA (reference sequence). CDR3 in DNA: TGCAGTGCTAGAATGGGCCTCCTCGGGCCCCAGCATTTT. Protein: CSARMGLLGPQHF.

Many counts were recorded for this clonotype. The chain joins TRBV6-2 or TRBV6-3 to TRBJ2-1; unclear D gene. The CDR3 runs 13 residues. The V gene's germline CDR1 is MNHEY and CDR2 SVGEGT. Trimming removed 5 bases from V and 7 bases from J, with 12 bases in between. Here the CDR3 reads CASSPRGSNEQFF. The DNA for the CDR3 is TGTGCCAGCAGTCCCCGCGGCAGTAATGAGCAGTTCTTC.

The chain links TRBV9 to TRBJ1-2; tentative D call: TRBD1 (6 bases). Germline V gene lookup returns CDR1 SGDLS and CDR2 YYNGEE. CDR3 length: 17 residues. V lost 3 bases to trimming and J lost 6 bases, with 24 bases between them. CDR3 sequence (DNA): TGTGCCAGCAGCGCCTACCGGGACACCCGCGCGATTGATGGCTACACCTTC. Its translation: CASSAYRDTRAIDGYTF.

The gene calls are TRBV27 and TRBJ1-2; the D gene is possibly TRBD1 (5 bases). Trimming removed 8 bases from V and 7 bases from J, with 23 bases in between. The germline gives CDR1 MNHEY, CDR2 SMNVEV (reference sequence). The CDR3 runs to 15 residues. CDR3 region: CASGLSVWGEGGYTF. CDR3 nucleotides: TGTGCCAGCGGCCTGAGCGTTTGGGGGGAAGGTGGCTACACCTTC.

This clonotype was observed a handful of times. The chain joins TRBV7-9 to TRBJ1-2; 9 nucleotides align to TRBD1. This CDR3 comprises 16 residues. After removal of 2 bases from V and 0 bases from J, the junction contained 4 bases not matched to a gene. Germline values: CDR1 SEHNR, CDR2 FQNEAQ (reference sequence). CDR3 nucleotides: TGTGCCAGCAGCTTAAACAGGGGGCGAACTAACTATGGCTACACCTTC. Translating gives CASSLNRGRTNYGYTF. Supplemented by reference TRBV7-9 and TRBJ1-2, the full variable domain reads DTGVSQNPRHKITKRGQNVTFRCDPISEHNRLYWYRQTLGQGPEFLTYFQNEAQLEKSRLLSDRFSAERPKGSFSTLEIQRTEQGDSAMYLCASSLNRGRTNYGYTFGSGTRLTVV.

There are a few counts of this clonotype. The chain combines TRBV14 with TRBJ2-2; D gene ambiguous. This CDR3 has 17 amino acids. Germline V gene sequence: CDR1 SGHDN, CDR2 FVKESK. The V and J ends lost 3 bases and 4 bases respectively, with 18 bases between them. This CDR3 reads CASSQGYFGRGTGELFF. CDR3 nucleotides: TGTGCCAGCAGCCAGGGTTATTTCGGTCGTGGCACCGGGGAGCTGTTTTTT.

The chain links TRBV14 to TRBJ2-3; D gene uncertain. This CDR3 contains 13 residues. Trimming took off 4 bases at V and 5 bases at J, with 10 bases between the two ends. Germline loops: CDR1 SGHDN, CDR2 FVKESK. The CDR3 coding sequence is TGTGCCAGCAGCCGCGGTTACGGAGATACGCAGTATTTT. It encodes CASSRGYGDTQYF. The whole variable domain, filled in from reference TRBV14 and TRBJ2-3, reads EAGVTQFPSHSVIEKGQTVTLRCDPISGHDNLYWYRRVMGKEIKFLLHFVKESKQDESGMPNNRFLAERTGGTYSTLKVQPAELEDSGVYFCASSRGYGDTQYFGPGTRLTVL.

The gene calls are TRBV6-1 and TRBJ1-4; D possibly corresponds to TRBD1 (5 bases). The germline CDR1 and CDR2 sequences are MNHNS and SASEGT. The CDR3 covers 15 residues. Trimming took off 8 bases at V and 8 bases at J, with 21 bases between the two ends. CDR3 bases: TGTGCCAGCGGAGTAGGGGCAGGGATGGGGGAAAAACTGTTTTTT. This sequence encodes CASGVGAGMGEKLFF.

The CDR3 reads CASSQELVGEQFF. In nucleotides, the CDR3 is TGCGCCAGCAGCCAGGAACTAGTTGGTGAGCAGTTCTTC. The chain is built from TRBV4-1 and TRBJ2-1; possible D gene TRBD2, 5 bases. Germline CDR1 MGHRA, CDR2 YSYEKL. Trimming stripped 3 bases from V and 9 bases from J, with 12 bases between. The CDR3 has 13 amino acids.

This clonotype was recorded a few times. For the CDR3, the DNA is TGTGCCAGCAGCTTGGAAGGGACAGGGCTCTTCAATGAGCAGTTCTTC. It yields the protein CASSLEGTGLFNEQFF. The V and J genes are TRBV5-5 and TRBJ2-1, with 9 nucleotides matching TRBD1. The CDR3 totals 16 residues. Germline CDR1 SGHKS, CDR2 YYEKEE (reference sequence). Losses at the gene ends were 0 bases for V and 6 bases for J; bases not matched to a gene: 7.

This clonotype occurred many times. This chain links TRBV11-3 with TRBJ2-5, with unresolved D. The CDR3 length is 13 residues. The ends were cut back, 3 bases at V and 3 bases at J, with 8 bases in the middle. Germline V gene lookup returns CDR1 SGHNT and CDR2 YENEEA. The CDR3 DNA follows: TGTGCCAGCAGCTTCGGTCAGGAAGAGACCCAGTACTTC. It yields the protein CASSFGQEETQYF.

This clonotype was detected only a few times. This chain links TRBV20-1 with TRBJ2-3, with 7 bases aligning to TRBD1. Germline loops: CDR1 DFQATT, CDR2 SNEGSKA (reference sequence). This CDR3 comprises 15 residues. V shed 2 bases and J 4 bases; nucleotides not matched to a gene: 9. The DNA of the CDR3 is TGCAGTGCTAGAAATACAGGGGTCGGGGCAGATACGCAGTATTTT. Protein: CSARNTGVGADTQYF.

The table lists this clonotype with a few counts. The V call is TRBV20-1, the J call TRBJ1-2, with D perhaps TRBD1 (6 bases). The CDR3 spans 15 residues. Germline lookup yields CDR1 DFQATT and CDR2 SNEGSKA (reference sequence). V lost 6 bases to trimming and J lost 0 bases, with 17 bases between them. In DNA form, the CDR3 reads TGCAGTGCACCTTCCGGGACAACGGCTAACTATGGCTACACCTTC. It translates to CSAPSGTTANYGYTF.

The rearrangement uses TRBV5-1 and TRBJ2-7; D is perhaps TRBD1 (5 bases). Germline CDR1 is SGHRS and CDR2 is YFSETQ. Trimming cost V 1 base and J 5 bases, with 19 bases left between them. The CDR3 is 16 amino acids. Here the CDR3 reads CASSLSAGLVVDEQYF. DNA for the CDR3: TGCGCCAGCAGCTTGTCGGCAGGGCTGGTAGTGGACGAGCAGTACTTC.

The chain carries TRBV4-1 and TRBJ2-6; D gene uncertain. V was cut by 0 bases and J by 0 bases, with 6 bases left in between. The CDR3 totals 16 residues. The germline V gene has CDR1 MGHRA and CDR2 YSYEKL. For the CDR3, the DNA is TGCGCCAGCAGCCAAGACTTCAGCTCTGGGGCCAACGTCCTGACTTTC. This encodes CASSQDFSSGANVLTF.

The V call is TRBV19, the J call TRBJ2-7; no clear D gene. The CDR3 sequence is 14 residues long. V was pared by 4 bases and J by 0 bases, with 10 bases between. Germline V CDR1 and CDR2: LNHDA, SQIVND (reference sequence). CDR3 nucleotide sequence: TGTGCCAGTAGTAGGGGATGGGGCTCCTACGAGCAGTACGTC. Its translation is CASSRGWGSYEQYV.